These 14 T cell receptor beta chains were all obtained from the same sample, sequenced in a study of T cell changes during pregnancy in multiple sclerosis. Sequencing was performed with immunoSEQ multiplex PCR; in TCRdb, only in-frame clones are kept and a portion is missing. Of about 39,000 clones in the sample, 90% to 95% are singletons; the top ten hold approximately 0.36%. Sequenced here: CD4+ T cells from peripheral blood mononuclear cells, sampled after pregnancy. These receptors originate from a female donor with multiple sclerosis, enrolled in a pregnancy study.

The chain combines TRBV5-1 with TRBJ2-2, with a tentative D call TRBD1 (6 bases). Germline V CDR1 and CDR2: SGHRS, YFSETQ. This CDR3 spans 15 amino acids. Trimming removed 3 bases from V and 1 base from J, with 10 bases in between. CDR3 amino acids: CASSYGQQNTGELFF. Written as DNA, the CDR3 is TGCGCCAGCAGCTACGGACAGCAGAACACCGGGGAGCTGTTTTTT.

The rearrangement links TRBV5-4 to TRBJ2-3; the match to TRBD2 covers 9 bases. The V segment lost 1 base and the J segment 5 bases; nucleotides outside the gene matches: 8. In germline, CDR1 is SGHNT, CDR2 YYREEE (reference sequence). The CDR3 is made up of 16 amino acids. The CDR3: CASSLQRGAGGDTQYF. As DNA, the CDR3 is TGTGCCAGCAGCTTGCAGCGGGGGGCGGGCGGAGATACGCAGTATTTT.

This clone was observed a single time. The gene calls are TRBV30 and TRBJ2-7; 8 bases fit TRBD1. Germline V gene sequence: CDR1 GTSNPN, CDR2 SVGIG (reference sequence). The CDR3 is 13 residues long. Trimming cost V 1 base and J 7 bases; bases outside gene matches: 6. The CDR3, as DNA: TGTGCCTGGAGTGGCAGGGGGCTTTGGGAGCAGTACTTC. Protein product: CAWSGRGLWEQYF.

In its sample, this clone was seen once. The gene calls are TRBV7-3 and TRBJ2-5; 9 positions agree with TRBD2. The V segment lost 2 bases and the J segment 3 bases; nucleotides outside the gene matches: 4. Germline CDR1 SGHTA, CDR2 FQGTGA. The length of the CDR3 is 15 residues. CDR3 loop: CASSLGGGGKETQYF. Here the CDR3 DNA reads TGTGCCAGCAGCTTAGGCGGGGGGGGGAAAGAGACCCAGTACTTC. The full variable domain, its missing parts supplied by reference TRBV7-3 and TRBJ2-5, is GAGVSQTPSNKVTEKGKYVELRCDPISGHTALYWYRQSLGQGPEFLIYFQGTGAADDSGLPNDRFFAVRPEGSVSTLKIQRTERGDSAVYLCASSLGGGGKETQYFGPGTRLLVL.

The chain carries TRBV18 and TRBJ1-3; no clear D. Germline V gene lookup returns CDR1 KGHSH and CDR2 LQKENI. CDR3 length: 15 amino acids. V shed 8 bases and J shed 0 bases, with 14 bases lying between them. CDR3 DNA sequence: TGTGCCAGCCAAAAGGAGTCAGTCTCTGGAAACACCATATATTTT. This gives the protein CASQKESVSGNTIYF.

The chain joins TRBV2 to TRBJ1-2; 9 nucleotides line up with TRBD1. CDR1 SNHLY and CDR2 FYNNEI come from the germline V gene. The ends lost 4 bases at V and 8 bases at J; junction bases unmatched: 2. The CDR3 length is 12 residues. The DNA for the CDR3 is TGTGCCAGCAGTGGGACAGGGGAAGGCTACACCTTC. As protein: CASSGTGEGYTF.

J is TRBJ1-1 and V is TRBV19, with D possibly matching TRBD1 (6 bases). Per germline, CDR1 LNHDA and CDR2 SQIVND (reference sequence). The germline V and J ends were trimmed by 1 base and 12 bases, with 15 bases remaining between them. The CDR3 totals 13 residues. The CDR3 bases are TGTGCCAGTAGTATAGGAGGGGGGGCACTTTCTTTCTTT. It translates to CASSIGGGALSFF.

The J gene is TRBJ2-3, the V gene TRBV19; 11 bases match TRBD2. The CDR3 has 16 residues. With V trimmed by 2 bases and J by 1 base, 2 bases remained unmatched. CDR1 LNHDA and CDR2 SQIVND come from the germline V gene (reference sequence). In nucleotides, the CDR3 is TGTGCCAGTAGTATACCGACTAGCGGGGGCACAGATACGCAGTATTTT. Translation: CASSIPTSGGTDTQYF.

The CDR3 nucleotides read TGTGCCAGCAGTTCACAGGGGACGACTGGAAACACCATATATTTT. Its protein product is CASSSQGTTGNTIYF. The chain uses TRBV2 and TRBJ1-3; 7 bases map to TRBD1. Germline-derived CDR1 and CDR2 are SNHLY and FYNNEI. The CDR3 consists of 15 residues. V was clipped by 5 bases and J by 2 bases; unmatched bases: 6. Combining the CDR3 with reference TRBV2 and TRBJ1-3 gives the whole variable domain EPEVTQTPSHQVTQMGQEVILRCVPISNHLYFYWYRQILGQKVEFLVSFYNNEISEKSEIFDDQFSVERPDGSNFTLKIRSTKLEDSAMYFCASSSQGTTGNTIYFGEGSWLTVV.

The chain is built from TRBV19 and TRBJ1-1; D possibly corresponds to TRBD1 (6 bases). Looked up from germline, CDR1 is LNHDA and CDR2 is SQIVND (reference sequence). The CDR3 extends over 13 amino acids. Trimming cost V 3 bases and J 6 bases, with 11 bases left between them. The CDR3 nucleotides read TGTGCCAGTAGTATCAGGGGTTTGGCTGAAGCTTTCTTT. This sequence encodes CASSIRGLAEAFF.

The chain is built from TRBV11-3 and TRBJ2-3; 10 bases agree with TRBD1. V was pared by 4 bases and J by 5 bases, with 6 bases of the junction left unmatched. The CDR3 loop spans 15 amino acids. Per germline, CDR1 SGHNT and CDR2 YENEEA. CDR3: CASSSGQGLQDTQYF. The DNA for the CDR3 is TGTGCCAGCAGCTCGGGACAGGGGCTACAAGATACGCAGTATTTT.

The chain carries TRBV11-2 and TRBJ1-2; TRBD1 aligns across 7 bases. The CDR3 is made up of 15 amino acids. With 4 bases clipped from V and 6 bases from J, the junction kept 11 bases outside the gene matches. CDR1 SGHAT and CDR2 FQNNGV come from the germline V gene. CDR3 coding DNA: TGTGCCAGCAGCTCGGTGCAGGGGGGAAACCATGGCTACACCTTC. Translation: CASSSVQGGNHGYTF.

This chain connects TRBV27 to TRBJ1-3, with no clear D. CDR1 MNHEY and CDR2 SMNVEV come from the germline V gene (reference sequence). With 6 bases removed from V and 0 bases from J, the gap between germline ends came to 6 bases. CDR3 size: 13 residues. For the CDR3, the DNA is TGTGCCAGCAGACGGAGCTCTGGAAACACCATATATTTT. Translation gives CASRRSSGNTIYF.

This sequence joins TRBV6-4 and TRBJ1-1; D remains unclear. Germline values: CDR1 MRHNA, CDR2 SNTAGT. The CDR3 spans 13 residues. Trimming cost V 2 bases and J 4 bases, with 8 bases left between them. Here the CDR3 reads CASSDRLGTEAFF. Here the CDR3 DNA reads TGTGCCAGCAGTGACAGACTGGGCACTGAAGCTTTCTTT.